This T cell receptor beta chain emerged from a study of blood T cell repertoires in COVID-19. Trimming cost V 7 bases and J 3 bases; bases outside gene matches: 1. The CDR3 contains 12 residues. Germline V CDR1 and CDR2: MNHEY, SVGAGI. The assay was immunoSEQ multiplex PCR, and TCRdb's table has in-frame clones only and misses some. The table records approximately 240,000 clones, about nine tenths of them present only once. The TCR comes from a woman aged 25 to 39 with acute COVID-19. Sequenced input: PBMCs or T cells enriched from blood (not recorded which). This sequence joins TRBV6-5 and TRBJ2-7; 9 positions match TRBD2. The CDR3 DNA reads as TGTGCCAGCACTAGCGGGGACTACGAGCAGTACTTC. Protein: CASTSGDYEQYF.